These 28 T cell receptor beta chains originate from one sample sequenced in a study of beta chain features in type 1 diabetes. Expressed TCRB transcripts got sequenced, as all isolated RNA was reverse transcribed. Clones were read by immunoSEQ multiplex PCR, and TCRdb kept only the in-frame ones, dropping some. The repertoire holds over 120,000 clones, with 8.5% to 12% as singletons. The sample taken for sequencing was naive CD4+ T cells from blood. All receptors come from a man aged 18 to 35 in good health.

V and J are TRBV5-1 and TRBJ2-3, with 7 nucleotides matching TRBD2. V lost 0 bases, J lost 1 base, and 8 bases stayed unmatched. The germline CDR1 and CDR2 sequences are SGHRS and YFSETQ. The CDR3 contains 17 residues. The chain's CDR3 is CASSLALAGGGTDTQYF. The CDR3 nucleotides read TGCGCCAGCAGCTTGGCACTAGCTGGGGGGGGCACAGATACGCAGTATTTT.

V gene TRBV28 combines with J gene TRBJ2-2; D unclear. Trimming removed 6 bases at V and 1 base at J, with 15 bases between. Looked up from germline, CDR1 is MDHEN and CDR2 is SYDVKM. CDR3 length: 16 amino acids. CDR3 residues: CASRSRISRNTGELFF. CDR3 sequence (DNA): TGTGCCAGCAGATCCCGTATTAGCCGGAACACCGGGGAGCTGTTTTTT.

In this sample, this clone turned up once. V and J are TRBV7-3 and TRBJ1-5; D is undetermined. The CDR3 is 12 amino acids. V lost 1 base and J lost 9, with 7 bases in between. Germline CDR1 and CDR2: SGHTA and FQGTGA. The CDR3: CASSLMGGPQHF. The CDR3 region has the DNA TGTGCCAGCAGCTTAATGGGAGGGCCCCAGCATTTT.

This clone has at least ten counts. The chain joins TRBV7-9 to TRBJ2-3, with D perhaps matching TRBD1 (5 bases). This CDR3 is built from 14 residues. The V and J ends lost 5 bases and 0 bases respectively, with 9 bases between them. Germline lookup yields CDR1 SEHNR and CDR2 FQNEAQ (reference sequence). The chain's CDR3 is CASSMAGSTDTQYF. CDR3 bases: TGTGCCAGCAGCATGGCAGGGAGCACAGATACGCAGTATTTT.

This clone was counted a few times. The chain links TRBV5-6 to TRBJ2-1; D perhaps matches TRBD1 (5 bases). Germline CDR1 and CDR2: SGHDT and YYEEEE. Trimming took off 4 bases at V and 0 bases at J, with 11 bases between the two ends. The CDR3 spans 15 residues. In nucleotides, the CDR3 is TGTGCCAGCAGCCACAGGTACACCTCCTACAATGAGCAGTTCTTC. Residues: CASSHRYTSYNEQFF.

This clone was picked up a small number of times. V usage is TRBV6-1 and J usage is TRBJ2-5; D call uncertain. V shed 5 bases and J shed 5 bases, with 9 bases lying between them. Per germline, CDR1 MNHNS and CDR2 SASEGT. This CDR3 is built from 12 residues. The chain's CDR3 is CASSPLRETQYF. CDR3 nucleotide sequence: TGTGCCAGCAGTCCGTTGCGGGAGACCCAGTACTTC.

DNA for the CDR3: TGTGCCAGCAGTACGAGCGAGACCCAGTACTTC. Its protein product is CASSTSETQYF. The J gene is TRBJ2-5, the V gene TRBV7-6; D is unclear. Deletions cut 6 bases from V and 5 bases from J, with 7 bases between. This CDR3 comprises 11 residues. CDR1 is SGHVS, CDR2 FNYEAQ, per germline.

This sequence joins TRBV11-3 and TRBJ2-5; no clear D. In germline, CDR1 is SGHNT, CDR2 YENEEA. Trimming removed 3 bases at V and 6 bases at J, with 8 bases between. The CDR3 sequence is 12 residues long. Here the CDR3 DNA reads TGTGCCAGCAGCTTGGCCTCGAAGACCCAGTACTTC. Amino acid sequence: CASSLASKTQYF. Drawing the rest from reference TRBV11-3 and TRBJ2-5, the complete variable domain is EAGVVQSPRYKIIEKKQPVAFWCNPISGHNTLYWYLQNLGQGPELLIRYENEEAVDDSQLPKDRFSAERLKGVDSTLKIQPAELGDSAVYLCASSLASKTQYFGPGTRLLVL.

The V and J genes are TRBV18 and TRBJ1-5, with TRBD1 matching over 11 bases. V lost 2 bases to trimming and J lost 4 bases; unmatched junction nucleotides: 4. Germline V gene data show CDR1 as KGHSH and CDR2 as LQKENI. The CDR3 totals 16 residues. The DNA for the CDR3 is TGTGCCAGCTCACCAGGGACAGGGGGTGGAAATCAGCCCCAGCATTTT. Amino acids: CASSPGTGGGNQPQHF. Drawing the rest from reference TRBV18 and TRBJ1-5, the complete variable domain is NAGVMQNPRHLVRRRGQEARLRCSPMKGHSHVYWYRQLPEEGLKFMVYLQKENIIDESGMPKERFSAEFPKEGPSILRIQQVVRGDSAAYFCASSPGTGGGNQPQHFGDGTRLSIL.

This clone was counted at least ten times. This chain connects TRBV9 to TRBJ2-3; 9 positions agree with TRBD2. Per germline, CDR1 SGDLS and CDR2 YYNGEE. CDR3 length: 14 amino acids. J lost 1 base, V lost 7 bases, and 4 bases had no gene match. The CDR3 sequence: CASERTSGTDTQYF. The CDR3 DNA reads TGTGCCAGCGAACGGACTAGCGGCACAGATACGCAGTATTTT. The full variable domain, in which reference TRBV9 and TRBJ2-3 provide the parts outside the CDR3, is DSGVTQTPKHLITATGQRVTLRCSPRSGDLSVYWYQQSLDQGLQFLIQYYNGEERAKGNILERFSAQQFPDLHSELNLSSLELGDSALYFCASERTSGTDTQYFGPGTRLTVL.

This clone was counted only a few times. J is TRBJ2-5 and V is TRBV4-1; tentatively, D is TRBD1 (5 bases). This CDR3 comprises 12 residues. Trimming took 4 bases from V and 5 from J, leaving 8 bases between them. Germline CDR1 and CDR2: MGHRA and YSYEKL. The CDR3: CASSPGQETQYF. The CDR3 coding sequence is TGCGCCAGCAGCCCAGGGCAGGAGACCCAGTACTTC.

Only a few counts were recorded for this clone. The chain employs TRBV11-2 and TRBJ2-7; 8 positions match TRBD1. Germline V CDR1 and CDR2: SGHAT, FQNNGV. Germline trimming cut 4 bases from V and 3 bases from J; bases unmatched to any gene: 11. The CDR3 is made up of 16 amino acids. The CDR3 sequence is CASSWTGFGRIYEQYF. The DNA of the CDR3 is TGTGCCAGCAGCTGGACAGGGTTTGGAAGGATCTACGAGCAGTACTTC.

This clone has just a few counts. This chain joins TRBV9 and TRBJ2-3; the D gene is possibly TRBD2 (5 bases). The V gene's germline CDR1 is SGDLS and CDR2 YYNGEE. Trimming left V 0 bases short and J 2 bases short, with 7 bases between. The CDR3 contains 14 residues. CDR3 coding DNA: TGTGCCAGCAGCGTAGTCGGGGACACAGATACGCAGTATTTT. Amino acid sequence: CASSVVGDTDTQYF.

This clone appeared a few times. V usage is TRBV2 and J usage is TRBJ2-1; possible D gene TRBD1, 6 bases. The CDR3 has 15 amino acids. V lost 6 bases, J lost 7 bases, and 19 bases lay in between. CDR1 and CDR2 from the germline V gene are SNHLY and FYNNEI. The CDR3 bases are TGTGCCAGCAGCCAAGTATTCGGGACACCTAATGAGCAGTTCTTC. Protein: CASSQVFGTPNEQFF.

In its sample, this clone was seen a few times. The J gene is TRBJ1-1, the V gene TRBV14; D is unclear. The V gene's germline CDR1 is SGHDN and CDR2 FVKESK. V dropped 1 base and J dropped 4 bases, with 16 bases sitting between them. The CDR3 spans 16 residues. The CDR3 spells CASSQVNYVASTEAFF. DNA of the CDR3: TGTGCCAGCAGCCAAGTTAATTATGTAGCGTCCACTGAAGCTTTCTTT.

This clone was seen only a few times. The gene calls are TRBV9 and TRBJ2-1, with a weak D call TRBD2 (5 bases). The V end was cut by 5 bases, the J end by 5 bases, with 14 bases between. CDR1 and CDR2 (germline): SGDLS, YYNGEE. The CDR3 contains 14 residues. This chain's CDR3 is CASSALIGNNEQFF. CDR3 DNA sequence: TGTGCCAGCAGTGCCCTTATCGGGAACAATGAGCAGTTCTTC.

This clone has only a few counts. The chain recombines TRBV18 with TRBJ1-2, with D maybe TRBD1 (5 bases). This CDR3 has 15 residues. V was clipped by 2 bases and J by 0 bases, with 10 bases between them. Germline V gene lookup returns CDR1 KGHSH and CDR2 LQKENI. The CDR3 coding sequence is TGTGCCAGCTCACCATGGGAAGGGGCTAACTATGGCTACACCTTC. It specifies CASSPWEGANYGYTF. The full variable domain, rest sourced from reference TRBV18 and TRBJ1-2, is NAGVMQNPRHLVRRRGQEARLRCSPMKGHSHVYWYRQLPEEGLKFMVYLQKENIIDESGMPKERFSAEFPKEGPSILRIQQVVRGDSAAYFCASSPWEGANYGYTFGSGTRLTVV.

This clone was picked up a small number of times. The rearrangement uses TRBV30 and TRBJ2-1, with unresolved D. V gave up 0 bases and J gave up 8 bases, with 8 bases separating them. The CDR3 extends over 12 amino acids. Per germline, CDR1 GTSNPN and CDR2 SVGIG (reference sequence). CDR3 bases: TGTGCCTGGAGTGTAAAACGGGATGAGCAGTTCTTC. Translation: CAWSVKRDEQFF.

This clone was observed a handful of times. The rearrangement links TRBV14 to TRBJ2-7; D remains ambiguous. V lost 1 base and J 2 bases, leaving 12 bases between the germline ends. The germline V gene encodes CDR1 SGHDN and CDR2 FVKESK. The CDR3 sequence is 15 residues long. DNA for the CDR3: TGTGCCAGCAGCCAAGGTAGTAGCCTTGCCTACGAGCAGTACTTC. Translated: CASSQGSSLAYEQYF.

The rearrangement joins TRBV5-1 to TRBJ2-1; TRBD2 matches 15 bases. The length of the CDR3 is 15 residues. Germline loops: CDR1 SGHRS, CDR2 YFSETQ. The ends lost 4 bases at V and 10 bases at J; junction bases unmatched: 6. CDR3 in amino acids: CASSRTSGGAWEQFF. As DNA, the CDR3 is TGCGCCAGCAGCAGGACTAGCGGGGGGGCCTGGGAGCAGTTCTTC.

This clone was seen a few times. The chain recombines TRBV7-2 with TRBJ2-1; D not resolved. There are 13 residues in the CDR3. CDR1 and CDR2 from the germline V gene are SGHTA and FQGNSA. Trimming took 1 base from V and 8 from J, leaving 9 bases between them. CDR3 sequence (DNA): TGTGCCAGCAGCTTAGGCGGTCTCGATGAGCAGTTCTTC. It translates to CASSLGGLDEQFF.

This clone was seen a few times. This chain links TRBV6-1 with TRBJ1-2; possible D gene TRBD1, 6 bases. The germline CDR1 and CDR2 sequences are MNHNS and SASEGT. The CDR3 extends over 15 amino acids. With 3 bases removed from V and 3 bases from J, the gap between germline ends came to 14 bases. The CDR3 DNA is TGTGCCAGCAGTGATGTCCAGGGGTTATACTATGGCTACACCTTC. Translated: CASSDVQGLYYGYTF.

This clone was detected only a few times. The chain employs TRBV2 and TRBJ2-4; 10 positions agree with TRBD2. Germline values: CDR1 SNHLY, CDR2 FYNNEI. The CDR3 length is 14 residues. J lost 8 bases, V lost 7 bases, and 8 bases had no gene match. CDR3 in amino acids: CASKLSGGRDIQYF. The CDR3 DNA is TGTGCCAGCAAGCTTAGCGGGGGGAGAGACATTCAGTACTTC. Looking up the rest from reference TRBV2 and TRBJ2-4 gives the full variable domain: EPEVTQTPSHQVTQMGQEVILRCVPISNHLYFYWYRQILGQKVEFLVSFYNNEISEKSEIFDDQFSVERPDGSNFTLKIRSTKLEDSAMYFCASKLSGGRDIQYFGAGTRLSVL.

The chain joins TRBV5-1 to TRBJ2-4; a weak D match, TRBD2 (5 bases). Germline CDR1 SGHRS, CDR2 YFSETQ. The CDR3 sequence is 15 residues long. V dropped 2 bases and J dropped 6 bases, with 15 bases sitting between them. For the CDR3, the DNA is TGCGCCAGCAGCTTAATTCCGCTTGAGGGAAACATTCAGTACTTC. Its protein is CASSLIPLEGNIQYF. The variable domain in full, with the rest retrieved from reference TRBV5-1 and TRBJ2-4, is KAGVTQTPRYLIKTRGQQVTLSCSPISGHRSVSWYQQTPGQGLQFLFEYFSETQRNKGNFPGRFSGRQFSNSRSEMNVSTLELGDSALYLCASSLIPLEGNIQYFGAGTRLSVL.

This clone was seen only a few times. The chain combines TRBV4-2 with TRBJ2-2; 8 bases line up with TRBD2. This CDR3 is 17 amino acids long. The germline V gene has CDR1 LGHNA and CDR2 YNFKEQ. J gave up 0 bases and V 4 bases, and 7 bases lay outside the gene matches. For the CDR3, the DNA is TGTGCCAGCAGCCGAGGGGTACTAGCGGCGAACACCGGGGAGCTGTTTTTT. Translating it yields CASSRGVLAANTGELFF.

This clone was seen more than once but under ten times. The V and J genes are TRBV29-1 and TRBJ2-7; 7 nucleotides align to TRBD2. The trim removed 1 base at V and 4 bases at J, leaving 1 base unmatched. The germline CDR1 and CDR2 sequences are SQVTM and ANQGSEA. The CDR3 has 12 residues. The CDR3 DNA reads TGCAGCGTTGAAGGGACTAGTTACGAGCAGTACTTC. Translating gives CSVEGTSYEQYF.

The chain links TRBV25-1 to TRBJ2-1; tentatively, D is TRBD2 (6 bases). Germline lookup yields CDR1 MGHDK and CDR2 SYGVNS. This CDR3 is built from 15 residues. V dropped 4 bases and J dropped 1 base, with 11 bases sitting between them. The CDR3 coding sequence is TGTGCCAGCAGTGTGGGGGGTTGGTCCTACAATGAGCAGTTCTTC. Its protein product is CASSVGGWSYNEQFF.

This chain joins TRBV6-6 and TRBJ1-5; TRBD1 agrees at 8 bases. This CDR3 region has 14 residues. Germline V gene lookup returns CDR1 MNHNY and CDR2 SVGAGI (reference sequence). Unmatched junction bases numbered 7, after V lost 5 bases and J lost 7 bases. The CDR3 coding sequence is TGTGCCAGCAGTGGACAGGGTAGAAGCCAGCCCCAGCATTTT. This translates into CASSGQGRSQPQHF.